The 22 T cell receptor beta chains presented below share a single source sample, sequenced in a study of blood T cell repertoires in COVID-19. Produced via immunoSEQ multiplex PCR; TCRdb's table is partial and in-frame only. The repertoire has some 150,000 clones, roughly 91% of them found once; the top ten carry 2.5% to 3%. Sequencing was done on a sample of peripheral blood. These receptors were taken from a man in his fifties or sixties with active or convalescent COVID-19.

The chain carries TRBV11-3 and TRBJ2-1; TRBD1 matches at 9 bases. This CDR3 is 13 amino acids long. With 5 bases clipped from V and 8 bases from J, the junction kept 4 bases outside the gene matches. The V gene's germline CDR1 is SGHNT and CDR2 YENEEA. The CDR3 coding sequence is TGTGCCAGCAGCCCAAGGACAGGGGATGAGCAGTTCTTC. Protein sequence: CASSPRTGDEQFF.

V usage is TRBV14 and J usage is TRBJ1-1; 8 nucleotides agree with TRBD1. V trimming: 2 bases; J trimming: 4 bases; junction bases outside the gene matches: 3. The CDR3 runs 14 residues. CDR1 is SGHDN and CDR2 is FVKESK in the germline V gene. The CDR3 region is CASSQWTGFTEAFF. The CDR3, as DNA: TGTGCCAGCAGCCAATGGACAGGGTTCACTGAAGCTTTCTTT.

The chain joins TRBV30 to TRBJ1-2, with 10 bases matching TRBD1. Germline lookup yields CDR1 GTSNPN and CDR2 SVGIG (reference sequence). The V gene end was trimmed by 7 bases and the J gene end by 4 bases; junction bases not matched to a gene: 6. This CDR3 is 13 amino acids long. The CDR3 is CAFERTGGYGYTF. CDR3 nucleotide sequence: TGTGCCTTTGAACGGACAGGGGGCTATGGCTACACCTTC.

The V call is TRBV3-1 (or the pseudogene TRBV3-2), the J call TRBJ2-1; weak D call: TRBD1 (5 bases). Germline CDR1 and CDR2: LGHDT and YNNKEL (reference sequence). There are 15 residues in the CDR3. V was trimmed by 1 base and J by 4 bases, leaving 11 bases between them. The CDR3 region has the DNA TGTGCCAGCAGCCAAGCCCTAGACAGTTACAATGAGCAGTTCTTC. It translates to CASSQALDSYNEQFF.

The J gene is TRBJ2-3, the V gene TRBV4-1; possibly TRBD1 for D (5 bases). The CDR3 sequence is 15 residues long. Trimming shortened V by 4 bases and J by 5 bases, and 16 bases separated the two germline ends. The germline gives CDR1 MGHRA, CDR2 YSYEKL. The DNA of the CDR3 is TGCGCCAGCAGCCCTCAAGAAGGGGTCGGAGATACGCAGTATTTT. It is translated as CASSPQEGVGDTQYF.

CDR3: CATRGDSGHYNEQFF. CDR3 DNA: TGTGCCACCAGGGGGGACTCGGGGCACTACAATGAGCAGTTCTTC. This chain joins TRBV24-1 and TRBJ2-1; tentatively, D is TRBD2 (6 bases). The CDR3 is 15 amino acids. Trimming took 7 bases from V and 3 from J, leaving 15 bases between them. CDR1 and CDR2 (germline): KGHDR, SFDVKD.

V gene TRBV9 combines with J gene TRBJ1-6, with a tentative D call TRBD1 (6 bases). Germline V gene sequence: CDR1 SGDLS, CDR2 YYNGEE. This CDR3 is 15 amino acids long. Trimming removed 2 bases at V and 8 bases at J, with 14 bases between. The chain's CDR3 is CASSVQTGPDSPLHF. The DNA of the CDR3 is TGTGCCAGCAGCGTCCAGACAGGTCCGGATTCACCCCTCCACTTT.

The chain combines TRBV24-1 with TRBJ1-4; D perhaps matches TRBD1 (6 bases). This CDR3 is built from 15 residues. V was trimmed by 1 base and J by 8 bases, leaving 13 bases between them. Looked up from germline, CDR1 is KGHDR and CDR2 is SFDVKD. The CDR3 region is CATSDFFQGNEKLFF. The CDR3 nucleotides read TGTGCCACCAGTGATTTTTTCCAGGGGAACGAAAAACTGTTTTTT.

The CDR3 spells CASSRSDSLPDGELFF. The DNA for the CDR3 is TGTGCCAGCTCACGAAGCGACAGCCTTCCCGACGGGGAGCTGTTTTTT. The chain recombines TRBV18 with TRBJ2-2; tentative D call: TRBD1 (5 bases). Trimming removed 4 bases from V and 7 bases from J, with 19 bases in between. Germline V gene sequence: CDR1 KGHSH, CDR2 LQKENI. The CDR3 contains 16 residues.

The sample holds a few counts of this clone. V gene TRBV3-1 (or the pseudogene TRBV3-2) combines with J gene TRBJ1-1; D is uncertain. This CDR3 has 14 amino acids. V lost 1 base and J 1 base, leaving 7 bases between the germline ends. Germline V gene lookup returns CDR1 LGHDT and CDR2 YNNKEL (reference sequence). The CDR3 region is CASSQVYGNTEAFF. The CDR3 DNA reads as TGTGCCAGCAGCCAAGTTTACGGGAACACTGAAGCTTTCTTT.

This clone was observed once. The chain combines TRBV5-1 with TRBJ1-1; D is uncertain. In germline, CDR1 is SGHRS, CDR2 YFSETQ. Trimming left V 5 bases short and J 6 bases short, with 11 bases between. CDR3 length equals 12 residues. DNA for the CDR3: TGCGCCAGCAGGACCACTAATGCTGAAGCTTTCTTT. Its protein product is CASRTTNAEAFF.

The chain links TRBV6-5 to TRBJ2-7; 9 nucleotides match TRBD2. The CDR3 loop spans 16 amino acids. Germline CDR1 MNHEY, CDR2 SVGAGI. J lost 5 bases, V lost 3 bases, and 11 bases had no gene match. The CDR3 protein is CASSYSGGLGSDEQYF. Here the CDR3 DNA reads TGTGCCAGCAGTTATAGCGGGGGACTAGGGTCGGACGAGCAGTACTTC.

The chain combines TRBV4-2 with TRBJ2-2; 11 nucleotides line up with TRBD1. The V and J ends lost 7 bases and 8 bases, in that order; junction bases with no gene match: 9. Germline CDR1 LGHNA, CDR2 YNFKEQ. This CDR3 is built from 15 residues. The CDR3 here is CASTMDRGRGGELFF. The CDR3 nucleotides read TGTGCCAGCACTATGGACAGGGGGCGAGGTGGGGAGCTGTTTTTT.

The rearrangement links TRBV7-9 to TRBJ1-2; 8 bases align to TRBD1. The CDR3 length is 13 residues. With V trimmed by 7 bases and J by 8 bases, 9 bases remained unmatched. Germline CDR1 and CDR2: SEHNR and FQNEAQ (reference sequence). The CDR3 region is CASMDREVEGYTF. CDR3 in DNA: TGTGCCAGCATGGACAGGGAAGTTGAAGGCTACACCTTC. The variable domain in full, with the rest retrieved from reference TRBV7-9 and TRBJ1-2, is DTGVSQNPRHKITKRGQNVTFRCDPISEHNRLYWYRQTLGQGPEFLTYFQNEAQLEKSRLLSDRFSAERPKGSFSTLEIQRTEQGDSAMYLCASMDREVEGYTFGSGTRLTVV.

In this sample, this clone turned up once. The J gene is TRBJ2-1, the V gene TRBV7-2, with D perhaps TRBD1 (7 bases). This CDR3 comprises 17 residues. Germline V gene data show CDR1 as SGHTA and CDR2 as FQGNSA. The V gene lost 2 bases and the J gene lost 0 bases, with 14 bases spanning the gap. CDR3 DNA sequence: TGTGCCAGCAGCTTATTAAGGGGGGACAGCTCCTACAATGAGCAGTTCTTC. Protein sequence: CASSLLRGDSSYNEQFF.

This sequence joins TRBV5-1 and TRBJ2-3; 8 nucleotides line up with TRBD2. The V segment lost 0 bases and the J segment 4 bases; nucleotides outside the gene matches: 7. CDR1 and CDR2 from the germline V gene are SGHRS and YFSETQ. The CDR3 loop spans 16 amino acids. CDR3 DNA: TGCGCCAGCAGCTTGGGGTTAGCGGGGCACTCAGATACGCAGTATTTT. Translation gives CASSLGLAGHSDTQYF.

The chain employs TRBV6-5 and TRBJ2-3; D possibly corresponds to TRBD1 (5 bases). In germline, CDR1 is MNHEY, CDR2 SVGAGI. Trimming shortened V by 5 bases and J by 3 bases, and 12 bases separated the two germline ends. This CDR3 is built from 14 residues. As DNA, the CDR3 is TGTGCCAGCAGTCCATTAAAGGGGACAGATACGCAGTATTTT. Its protein is CASSPLKGTDTQYF.

The genes are TRBV7-8 and TRBJ1-1; no clear D. V shed 1 base and J shed 8 bases, with 14 bases lying between them. This CDR3 is built from 14 residues. Germline V gives CDR1 SGHVS, CDR2 FQNEAQ. The DNA for the CDR3 is TGTGCCAGCAGCTTAGGATCAAAGTGGGAGGAAGCTTTCTTT. Translation: CASSLGSKWEEAFF. Variable domain in full (rest from reference TRBV7-8 and TRBJ1-1): GAGVSQSPRYKVAKRGQDVALRCDPISGHVSLFWYQQALGQGPEFLTYFQNEAQLDKSGLPSDRFFAERPEGSVSTLKIQRTQQEDSAVYLCASSLGSKWEEAFFGQGTRLTVV.

The table lists this clone with a few counts. The rearrangement joins TRBV3-1 (or the pseudogene TRBV3-2) to TRBJ1-2; the match to TRBD1 covers 9 bases. Germline V gene sequence: CDR1 LGHDT, CDR2 YNNKEL (reference sequence). The J segment lost 2 bases and the V segment lost 3 bases, leaving 4 bases of the junction unmatched. CDR3 length: 15 amino acids. The CDR3 coding sequence is TGTGCCAGCAGCCATACAGGGGGCTCCAACTATGGCTACACCTTC. Encoded protein: CASSHTGGSNYGYTF.

The chain uses TRBV3-1 (or the pseudogene TRBV3-2) and TRBJ1-6; TRBD1 agrees at 9 bases. CDR3 length: 14 residues. The V segment lost 3 bases and the J segment 15 bases; nucleotides outside the gene matches: 9. The germline V gene has CDR1 LGHDT and CDR2 YNNKEL (reference sequence). CDR3 sequence (DNA): TGTGCCAGCAGCCACGGCGCGGGACAGGGCGACCTCCACTTT. Translated, it gives CASSHGAGQGDLHF.

The chain combines TRBV19 with TRBJ1-5; the match to TRBD1 covers 9 bases. From germline, CDR1 is LNHDA and CDR2 SQIVND (reference sequence). With 4 bases clipped from V and 9 bases from J, the junction kept 7 bases outside the gene matches. The CDR3 runs to 14 residues. CDR3 DNA: TGTGCCAGTAGTACAGGACAGGGGATGAGGCCCCAGCATTTT. It specifies CASSTGQGMRPQHF.

The chain is built from TRBV18 and TRBJ2-5, with TRBD2 matching over 13 bases. V shed 3 bases and J 1 base; nucleotides not matched to a gene: 8. From germline, CDR1 is KGHSH and CDR2 LQKENI. The length of the CDR3 is 18 residues. CDR3 DNA sequence: TGTGCCAGCTCACCGCTCTCGGGGACTAGCGGGGCCCAAGAGACCCAGTACTTC. Residues: CASSPLSGTSGAQETQYF.